This record concerns one T cell receptor beta chain sequence. These data are taken from a study of blood T cell repertoires in COVID-19. Whole-study context: PBMCs, B-cell-depleted T cells, or T cells were the source of the cDNA or gDNA that made up the material.

The ends lost 4 bases at V and 4 bases at J; junction bases unmatched: 4. The CDR3 is 13 residues long. Germline V gives CDR1 KGHSH, CDR2 LQKENI. Authors' processing steps: Cell counts per sample came from amplifying reference gene primers. Using immunoSEQ multiplex PCR, the repertoire was profiled, and TCRdb retains in-frame clones only, with some absent. The V and J calls and clone size are taken from that table; D and trimming were inferred from the DNA. The table records 100,000 to 150,000 clones, roughly three quarters of them present only once. This TCR was recovered from a middle-aged man with active or convalescent COVID-19. The source material was peripheral blood. The genes are TRBV18 and TRBJ2-7; 7 positions agree with TRBD1. CDR3 DNA: TGTGCCAGCTCACTGAGGGGGCTTTACGAGCAGTACTTC. Protein product: CASSLRGLYEQYF.